This T cell receptor (beta chain) was obtained from a study of blood T cell repertoires in COVID-19. The wider study: The United States, Italy and Spain were the sources of the acute and convalescent COVID-19 samples.

J gave up 3 bases and V 4 bases, and 7 bases lay outside the gene matches. Per germline, CDR1 MDHEN and CDR2 SYDVKM. The length of the CDR3 is 15 residues. Assignment of participants to cohorts was predicated upon participant-reported clinical history. Authors' data handling: By means of reference gene primer amplification, nucleated cell counts were estimated. This table comes from immunoSEQ multiplex PCR, and its TCRdb copy is limited to in-frame clones, with some not included. The V and J calls and clone size are taken from that table; D and trimming were inferred from the DNA. In the table there are about 220,000 clones, almost 90% of which are singletons.

The clonotype was recovered from a woman between 50 and 59 years old with acute COVID-19. The sequencing sample was made of PBMCs or T cells enriched from blood (not recorded which). This chain joins TRBV28 and TRBJ2-7; 9 bases line up with TRBD1. CDR3 protein: CASSSGDRAIYEQYF. CDR3 bases: TGTGCCAGCAGTTCAGGGGACAGGGCCATCTACGAGCAGTACTTC.